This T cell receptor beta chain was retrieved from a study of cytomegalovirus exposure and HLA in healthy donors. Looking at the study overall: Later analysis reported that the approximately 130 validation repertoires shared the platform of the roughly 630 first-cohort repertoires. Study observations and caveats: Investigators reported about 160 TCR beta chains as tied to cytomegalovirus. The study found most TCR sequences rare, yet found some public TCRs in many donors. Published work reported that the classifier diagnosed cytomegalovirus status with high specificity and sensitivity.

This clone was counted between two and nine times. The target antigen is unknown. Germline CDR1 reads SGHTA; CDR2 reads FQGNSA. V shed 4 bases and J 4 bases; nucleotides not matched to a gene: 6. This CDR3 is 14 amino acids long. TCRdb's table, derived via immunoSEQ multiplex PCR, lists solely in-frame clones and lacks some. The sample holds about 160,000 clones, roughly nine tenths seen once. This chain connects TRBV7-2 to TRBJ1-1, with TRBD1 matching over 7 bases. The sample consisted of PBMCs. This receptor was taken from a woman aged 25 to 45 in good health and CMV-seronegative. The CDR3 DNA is TGTGCCAGCAGCTCTCCAGGGGGAGGCACTGAAGCTTTCTTT. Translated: CASSSPGGGTEAFF.